Each of the 8 T cell receptor beta chains below was sequenced from the same sample in a study of blood T cell repertoires in COVID-19 (dated by TCRdb to about 2020). Preparation of the library involved the immunoSEQ multiplex PCR assay. Not all clones reach the TCRdb copy of this immuneACCESS table, which keeps in-frame sequences only. Checked studies attribute under half of the gap to unresolved V genes and leave the rest unexplained. For this sample the table gives around 45,000 clones, of which 65% to 85% were detected only once. The ten biggest clones cover around a third of the sample. The specimen sequenced was peripheral blood. These receptors originate from a woman older than 75 with acute or convalescent COVID-19.

The J gene is TRBJ2-5, the V gene TRBV9; 11 bases align to TRBD2. The CDR3 runs 15 residues. The V gene's germline CDR1 is SGDLS and CDR2 YYNGEE. Trimming removed 5 bases from V and 0 bases from J; junction bases left unmatched: 3. The CDR3 protein is CASSPGLADQETQYF. CDR3 sequence (DNA): TGTGCCAGCAGTCCGGGACTAGCGGACCAAGAGACCCAGTACTTC.

The chain uses TRBV27 and TRBJ1-2; D possibly corresponds to TRBD1 (5 bases). V lost 5 bases and J 4 bases, leaving 17 bases between the germline ends. The length of the CDR3 is 15 residues. Germline-derived CDR1 and CDR2 are MNHEY and SMNVEV (reference sequence). The CDR3 nucleotides read TGTGCCAGCAGTACACGGGACTCTCCCTTCTATGGCTACACCTTC. This translates into CASSTRDSPFYGYTF.

The chain combines TRBV10-3 with TRBJ2-2, with D possibly TRBD2 on 6 matching bases. V dropped 4 bases and J dropped 6 bases, with 15 bases sitting between them. The germline V gene has CDR1 ENHRY and CDR2 SYGVKD. This CDR3 region has 15 residues. CDR3 coding DNA: TGTGCCATCAGTGTTGTTAGCGGAGATCCCGGGGAGCTGTTTTTT. Its protein is CAISVVSGDPGELFF.

The sample holds one count of this clone. This CDR3 is CASRILDGSYNEQFF. Here the CDR3 DNA reads TGCGCCAGCAGAATACTCGATGGGAGCTACAATGAGCAGTTCTTC. The V and J genes are TRBV5-1 and TRBJ2-1, with a possible D match to TRBD2 (5 bases). The CDR3 is 15 amino acids. V gave up 5 bases and J gave up 3 bases, with 15 bases separating them. Germline V gene sequence: CDR1 SGHRS, CDR2 YFSETQ.

The chain uses TRBV5-1 and TRBJ2-1; D is perhaps TRBD1 (6 bases). The germline CDR1 and CDR2 sequences are SGHRS and YFSETQ. The ends were cut back, 0 bases at V and 5 bases at J, with 18 bases in the middle. CDR3 size: 17 residues. The CDR3, as DNA: TGCGCCAGCAGCTTGGAAACAGGGTTCACCCCAAACAATGAGCAGTTCTTC. Its protein product is CASSLETGFTPNNEQFF.

This clone has only one observation. The rearrangement links TRBV2 to TRBJ1-2; 7 bases fit TRBD1. With 9 bases clipped from V and 5 bases from J, the junction kept 6 bases outside the gene matches. In germline, CDR1 is SNHLY, CDR2 FYNNEI. This CDR3 comprises 12 residues. Here the CDR3 reads CARETGDYGYTF. The CDR3 DNA is TGTGCCAGAGAAACAGGGGATTATGGCTACACCTTC.

This sequence joins TRBV30 and TRBJ1-2; D is ambiguous. Germline assignment: CDR1 GTSNPN and CDR2 SVGIG (reference sequence). This CDR3 has 12 residues. The V end lost 0 bases, the J end lost 7 bases, and 9 bases lay between the germline ends. The CDR3 DNA reads as TGTGCCTGGAGTGTTTCCGGGATTGGCTACACCTTC. Residues: CAWSVSGIGYTF.

This sequence joins TRBV7-2 and TRBJ2-3; a possible D gene is TRBD1 (6 bases). This CDR3 has 16 residues. Trimming left V 5 bases short and J 5 bases short, with 20 bases between. Germline-derived CDR1 and CDR2 are SGHTA and FQGNSA. The CDR3 DNA follows: TGTGCCAGCAGCATCCCCGACAGGTTGAATTTAGATACGCAGTATTTT. This sequence encodes CASSIPDRLNLDTQYF.